These 12 T cell receptor beta chains share one sample of origin, sequenced in a study of breast tumors, draining lymph nodes, adjacent tissues. Breast cancer patients provided tissue from their axillary draining lymph nodes. TCRdb redid the calling of the multiplex PCR reads with MiXCR, one entry per CDR3 protein. This table holds some 100,000 distinct CDR3 sequences, around 20% found once. The sequenced sample consisted of axillary lymph node tissue. These receptors were collected from a female donor with breast cancer. Some clones in this sample may be carry-over from other donors' samples.

This clonotype occurred many times. The genes are TRBV4-1 and TRBJ1-3; no firm D call. The germline V gene encodes CDR1 MGHRA and CDR2 YSYEKL. Deletions cut 0 bases from V and 0 bases from J, with 18 bases between. This CDR3 has 19 residues. The CDR3 coding sequence is TGCGCCAGCAGCCAAGAGGGTCGCGGCAGTTCTTACTCTGGAAACACCATATATTTT. It yields the protein CASSQEGRGSSYSGNTIYF.

This chain uses TRBV19 with TRBJ1-1, with D possibly TRBD1 on 5 matching bases. Germline assignment: CDR1 LNHDA and CDR2 SQIVND (reference sequence). The V and J ends lost 0 bases and 4 bases respectively, with 18 bases between them. The CDR3 runs to 17 residues. CDR3 nucleotide sequence: TGTGCCAGTAGTATAGATCGGGGGACCCCCGAGAGCACTGAAGCTTTCTTT. Its protein product is CASSIDRGTPESTEAFF.

Details on this clonotype: Because the CDR3 is missing its conserved closing phenylalanine or tryptophan, this is likely a read error. V is TRBV18 and J is TRBJ1-2; TRBD1 matches 9 bases. V gave up 2 bases and J gave up 3 bases; unmatched junction bases: 4. The CDR3 loop spans 15 amino acids. Germline V CDR1 and CDR2: KGHSH, LQKENI. The CDR3 sequence is CASSPGDRADYGYTL. CDR3 in DNA: TGTGCCAGCTCACCAGGGGACAGGGCGGACTATGGCTACACCCTC.

For this clonotype: Being one base from a much bigger clone, this may be a read error. V and J are TRBV19 and TRBJ1-2; D perhaps matches TRBD1 (5 bases). V was shortened by 9 bases and J by 4 bases, with 15 bases between the two germline ends. Germline-derived CDR1 and CDR2 are LNHDA and SQIVND (reference sequence). The length of the CDR3 is 13 residues. For the CDR3, the DNA is TGTGCCAGCCAGGACACAAGTGTCTATGGCTACACCTTC. This translates into CASQDTSVYGYTF.

The rearrangement joins TRBV27 to TRBJ1-3; maybe TRBD1 (6 bases). Germline CDR1 is MNHEY and CDR2 is SMNVEV (reference sequence). The ends were cut back, 6 bases at V and 0 bases at J, with 18 bases in the middle. CDR3 length equals 17 residues. This CDR3 is CASSLTNPGASGNTIYF. The DNA for the CDR3 is TGTGCCAGCAGCCTTACAAACCCAGGGGCCTCTGGAAACACCATATATTTT.

This clonotype was observed many times. The chain links TRBV5-6 to TRBJ1-2; D ambiguous. Germline CDR1 is SGHDT and CDR2 is YYEEEE. The CDR3 has 15 amino acids. V was shortened by 4 bases and J by 3 bases, with 16 bases between the two germline ends. The CDR3, as DNA: TGTGCCAGCAGCCAGGACGTCCAGACCTACTATGGCTACACCTTC. Protein product: CASSQDVQTYYGYTF.

This clonotype occurred many times. The J gene is TRBJ2-3, the V gene TRBV6-2 or TRBV6-3; D not resolved. The length of the CDR3 is 12 residues. CDR1 is MNHEY, CDR2 SVGEGT, per germline. Trimming pared 0 bases from V and 5 bases from J, leaving 3 bases between. CDR3 bases: TGTGCCAGCAGTTACTCTGGAGATACGCAGTATTTT. Amino acid sequence: CASSYSGDTQYF.

This clonotype was counted ten times or more. The chain couples TRBV7-2 to TRBJ1-4; D is ambiguous. CDR3 size: 17 residues. The V gene lost 1 base and the J gene lost 0 bases, with 12 bases spanning the gap. Germline V gene lookup returns CDR1 SGHTA and CDR2 FQGNSA. The CDR3: CASSLGYRVTTNEKLFF. The CDR3 bases are TGTGCCAGCAGCTTAGGTTACAGAGTAACAACTAATGAAAAACTGTTTTTT.

This clonotype was found many times. The gene calls are TRBV6-2 or TRBV6-3 and TRBJ2-7; no clear D gene. Per the germline V gene, CDR1 is MNHEY and CDR2 is SVGEGT. V was clipped by 6 bases and J by 3 bases, with 21 bases between them. The CDR3 runs 16 residues. The CDR3 loop is CASRPPIVGTFYEQYF. The CDR3 DNA follows: TGTGCCAGCAGACCGCCCATCGTGGGAACGTTCTACGAGCAGTACTTC.

This clonotype occurred many times. This rearrangement joins TRBV6-1 to TRBJ1-2; a weak D match, TRBD1 (5 bases). With 8 bases removed from V and 8 bases from J, the gap between germline ends came to 15 bases. The CDR3 sequence is 12 residues long. The V gene's germline CDR1 is MNHNS and CDR2 SASEGT. CDR3 in amino acids: CASVSTGRGYTF. The DNA of the CDR3 is TGTGCCAGCGTTAGCACAGGACGGGGCTACACCTTC.

This clonotype was detected many times. The V gene is TRBV20-1, the J gene TRBJ2-2; the D is unclear. CDR1 and CDR2 (germline): DFQATT, SNEGSKA (reference sequence). The CDR3 length is 15 residues. V was clipped by 2 bases and J by 1 base, with 11 bases between them. For the CDR3, the DNA is TGCAGTGCTAGATCGGATCCGGGGAACACCGGGGAGCTGTTTTTT. This sequence encodes CSARSDPGNTGELFF.

At least ten counts were recorded for this clonotype. J is TRBJ2-1 and V is TRBV11-3; D ambiguous. Deletions cut 1 base from V and 9 bases from J, with 10 bases between. The V gene's germline CDR1 is SGHNT and CDR2 YENEEA. This CDR3 is 13 amino acids long. This chain's CDR3 is CASSLGAAAEQFF. The CDR3 DNA sequence: TGTGCCAGCAGCTTAGGTGCGGCGGCTGAGCAGTTCTTC.